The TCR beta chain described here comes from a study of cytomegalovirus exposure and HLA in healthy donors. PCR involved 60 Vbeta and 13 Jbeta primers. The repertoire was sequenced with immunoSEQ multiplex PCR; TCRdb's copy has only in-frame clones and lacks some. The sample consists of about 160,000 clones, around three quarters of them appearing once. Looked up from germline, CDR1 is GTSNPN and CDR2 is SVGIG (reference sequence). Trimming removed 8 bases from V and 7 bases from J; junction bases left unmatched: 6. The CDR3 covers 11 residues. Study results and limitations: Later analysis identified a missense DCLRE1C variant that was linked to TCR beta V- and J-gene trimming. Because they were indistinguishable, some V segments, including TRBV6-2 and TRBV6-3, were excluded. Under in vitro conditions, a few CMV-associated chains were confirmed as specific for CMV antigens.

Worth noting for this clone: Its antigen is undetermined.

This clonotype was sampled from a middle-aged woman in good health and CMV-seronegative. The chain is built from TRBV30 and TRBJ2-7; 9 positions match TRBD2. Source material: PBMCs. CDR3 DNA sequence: TGTGCCCAGACTAGCGGTAATGAGCAGTACTTC. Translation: CAQTSGNEQYF.